These 19 T cell receptor beta chains originate from one sample sequenced in a study of control samples from healthy donors and cancer patients (dated by TCRdb to the early 2020s). Library preparation employed the immunoSEQ multiplex PCR assay. TCRdb stores this immuneACCESS table with in-frame sequences only. Part of the clones is absent; in the studies checked, under half of the shortfall reflects unresolved V genes, and no reason is known for the rest. This sample is represented by about 57,000 clones; 94% of them were singletons. Roughly 4% of the sample rests with the top ten. The sequenced sample consisted of blood. The receptors were sampled from a man aged 25-45 years in good health.

The V gene is TRBV7-8, the J gene TRBJ2-5, with TRBD2 identical over 7 bases. V was pared by 4 bases and J by 4 bases, with 6 bases of the junction left unmatched. The CDR3 length is 14 residues. Per the germline V gene, CDR1 is SGHVS and CDR2 is FQNEAQ. The CDR3 reads CASSSGLVRETQYF. CDR3 coding DNA: TGTGCCAGCAGCTCCGGACTAGTGAGAGAGACCCAGTACTTC.

CDR3 region: CASSSGTGNTIYF. In nucleotides, the CDR3 is TGTGCCAGCAGCTCCGGGACAGGAAACACCATATATTTT. The genes are TRBV11-3 and TRBJ1-3; TRBD1 is a possible D gene (6 bases). The length of the CDR3 is 13 residues. V was trimmed by 4 bases and J by 4 bases, leaving 8 bases between them. The V gene's germline CDR1 is SGHNT and CDR2 YENEEA. The full variable domain, rest sourced from reference TRBV11-3 and TRBJ1-3, is EAGVVQSPRYKIIEKKQPVAFWCNPISGHNTLYWYLQNLGQGPELLIRYENEEAVDDSQLPKDRFSAERLKGVDSTLKIQPAELGDSAVYLCASSSGTGNTIYFGEGSWLTVV.

The chain combines TRBV4-3 with TRBJ2-3, with a tentative D call TRBD1 (6 bases). The CDR3 contains 16 residues. V lost 0 bases to trimming and J lost 2 bases, with 12 bases between them. CDR1 is LGHNA and CDR2 is YSLEER in the germline V gene. The CDR3 coding sequence is TGCGCCAGCAGCCAAGACCGGGACACTTCCACAGATACGCAGTATTTT. Protein sequence: CASSQDRDTSTDTQYF.

V usage is TRBV20-1 and J usage is TRBJ2-7; tentative D call: TRBD1 (5 bases). Trimming removed 5 bases at V and 2 bases at J, with 7 bases between. The CDR3 spans 11 residues. Germline CDR1 is DFQATT and CDR2 is SNEGSKA (reference sequence). In DNA form, the CDR3 reads TGCAGTGCTCCAGGGACCTACGAGCAGTACTTC. Translating it yields CSAPGTYEQYF.

The rearrangement links TRBV2 to TRBJ2-2, with TRBD1 matching over 9 bases. With 9 bases clipped from V and 7 bases from J, the junction kept 6 bases outside the gene matches. Germline CDR1 SNHLY, CDR2 FYNNEI. The CDR3 contains 13 residues. This CDR3 is CASWTGESGELFF. CDR3 bases: TGTGCCAGTTGGACAGGGGAAAGCGGGGAGCTGTTTTTT. Using reference TRBV2 and TRBJ2-2 for the parts outside the CDR3, the full variable domain is EPEVTQTPSHQVTQMGQEVILRCVPISNHLYFYWYRQILGQKVEFLVSFYNNEISEKSEIFDDQFSVERPDGSNFTLKIRSTKLEDSAMYFCASWTGESGELFFGEGSRLTVL.

The CDR3 loop reads CASSLWGLAGTNTGELFF. Here the CDR3 DNA reads TGTGCCAGCAGTTTATGGGGACTAGCGGGGACGAACACCGGGGAGCTGTTTTTT. The chain has TRBV28 and TRBJ2-2; TRBD2 aligns across 13 bases. V shed 0 bases, J shed 0 bases, and the junction held 1 base outside the gene matches. Germline CDR1 and CDR2: MDHEN and SYDVKM. CDR3 length equals 18 residues.

V gene TRBV6-5 combines with J gene TRBJ1-2, with D uncertain. This CDR3 comprises 14 residues. V was trimmed by 6 bases and J by 3 bases, leaving 14 bases between them. Per germline, CDR1 MNHEY and CDR2 SVGAGI. CDR3 DNA: TGTGCCAGCAGCGACGTAGCGACCTACTATGGCTACACCTTC. Its protein is CASSDVATYYGYTF.

This clone occurred once. The chain employs TRBV29-1 and TRBJ1-4, with unresolved D. The CDR3 is made up of 12 amino acids. The germline V gene has CDR1 SQVTM and CDR2 ANQGSEA. V lost 7 bases to trimming and J lost 7 bases, with 13 bases between them. The CDR3 region is CSAPDAGEKLFF. CDR3 nucleotides: TGCAGCGCCCCGGACGCGGGTGAAAAACTGTTTTTT.

This chain uses TRBV27 with TRBJ1-1, with TRBD1 matching 7 bases. Germline V gene lookup returns CDR1 MNHEY and CDR2 SMNVEV (reference sequence). Germline trimming cut 6 bases from V and 0 bases from J; bases unmatched to any gene: 7. The CDR3 consists of 15 residues. CDR3 sequence: CASRPTGWMNTEAFF. For the CDR3, the DNA is TGTGCCAGCAGACCGACAGGGTGGATGAACACTGAAGCTTTCTTT.

The genes are TRBV9 and TRBJ2-7; D is perhaps TRBD2 (5 bases). Germline CDR1 and CDR2: SGDLS and YYNGEE. Trimming stripped 4 bases from V and 1 base from J, with 15 bases between. The CDR3 extends over 15 amino acids. The chain's CDR3 is CASSPRLSESYEQYF. CDR3 bases: TGTGCCAGCAGCCCGCGACTAAGCGAGTCCTACGAGCAGTACTTC.

The genes are TRBV7-9 and TRBJ1-5; tentatively, D is TRBD1 (5 bases). The CDR3 contains 15 residues. Per germline, CDR1 SEHNR and CDR2 FQNEAQ (reference sequence). Trimming shortened V by 5 bases and J by 7 bases, and 18 bases separated the two germline ends. CDR3: CASSPSGGERQPQHF. In DNA, the CDR3 is TGTGCCAGCAGCCCAAGTGGGGGGGAGAGACAGCCCCAGCATTTT.

This clone was seen once. This chain uses TRBV7-9 with TRBJ1-2, with D possibly matching TRBD1 (5 bases). CDR3 size: 13 residues. V was cut by 0 bases and J by 8 bases, with 10 bases left in between. Germline V CDR1 and CDR2: SEHNR, FQNEAQ (reference sequence). The CDR3 DNA reads as TGTGCCAGCAGCTTAGCGTTAGGGGACGGCTACACCTTC. Translation: CASSLALGDGYTF. The variable domain in full, completed from reference TRBV7-9 and TRBJ1-2, reads DTGVSQNPRHKITKRGQNVTFRCDPISEHNRLYWYRQTLGQGPEFLTYFQNEAQLEKSRLLSDRFSAERPKGSFSTLEIQRTEQGDSAMYLCASSLALGDGYTFGSGTRLTVV.

The chain joins TRBV7-2 to TRBJ2-1, with 10 bases fitting TRBD2. Germline loops: CDR1 SGHTA, CDR2 FQGNSA. The V and J ends lost 5 bases and 4 bases, in that order; junction bases with no gene match: 5. This CDR3 spans 15 amino acids. The CDR3 protein is CASSPTSGFYNEQFF. Written as DNA, the CDR3 is TGTGCCAGCAGCCCGACTAGCGGGTTTTACAATGAGCAGTTCTTC.

This clone appeared a single time. This chain uses TRBV7-2 with TRBJ2-1; D is possibly TRBD2 (6 bases). V lost 0 bases and J lost 5, with 14 bases in between. This CDR3 contains 16 residues. Per germline, CDR1 SGHTA and CDR2 FQGNSA. The CDR3 DNA is TGTGCCAGCAGCTTAGCCGCGGCGGGGTTGGACAATGAGCAGTTCTTC. This gives the protein CASSLAAAGLDNEQFF.

Relative to its sample, this clone is medium-sized. The rearrangement links TRBV7-9 to TRBJ2-5; TRBD2 aligns across 9 bases. The trim removed 1 base at V and 5 bases at J, leaving 5 bases unmatched. The CDR3 loop spans 15 amino acids. Germline-derived CDR1 and CDR2 are SEHNR and FQNEAQ (reference sequence). CDR3 amino acids: CASSLETGLAETQYF. The CDR3 nucleotides are TGTGCCAGCAGCTTAGAGACGGGACTAGCTGAGACCCAGTACTTC.

The chain recombines TRBV24-1 with TRBJ1-5; D possibly corresponds to TRBD1 (5 bases). Trimming left V 4 bases short and J 7 bases short, with 16 bases between. The CDR3 is made up of 15 amino acids. Germline CDR1 and CDR2: KGHDR and SFDVKD. Here the CDR3 reads CATSDRRDVGQPQHF. The CDR3 nucleotides are TGTGCCACCAGTGACCGACGGGACGTGGGGCAGCCCCAGCATTTT.

Only a few counts were recorded for this clone. The rearrangement links TRBV2 to TRBJ1-1, with TRBD1 matching 7 bases. V lost 6 bases, J lost 7 bases, and 5 bases stayed unmatched. The CDR3 length is 12 residues. Germline V CDR1 and CDR2: SNHLY, FYNNEI. Here the CDR3 DNA reads TGTGCCAGCAGCGCGACAGGGCGTGAAGCTTTCTTT. Residues: CASSATGREAFF. Full variable domain (rest looked up from reference TRBV2 and TRBJ1-1): EPEVTQTPSHQVTQMGQEVILRCVPISNHLYFYWYRQILGQKVEFLVSFYNNEISEKSEIFDDQFSVERPDGSNFTLKIRSTKLEDSAMYFCASSATGREAFFGQGTRLTVV.

The V gene is TRBV5-6, the J gene TRBJ2-4, with 10 bases fitting TRBD2. The CDR3 has 13 amino acids. V shed 7 bases and J 6 bases; nucleotides not matched to a gene: 4. The germline V gene encodes CDR1 SGHDT and CDR2 YYEEEE. The CDR3 DNA sequence: TGTGCCAGCCTAGCGGGGGATGGAAACATTCAGTACTTC. This sequence encodes CASLAGDGNIQYF.

The gene calls are TRBV5-6 and TRBJ2-2; 11 bases are shared with TRBD2. The V gene's germline CDR1 is SGHDT and CDR2 YYEEEE. J was trimmed by 6 bases and V by 1 base; bases with no gene match: 5. This CDR3 comprises 16 residues. CDR3 DNA: TGTGCCAGCAGCTTGTTAGCGGGGGGGCTTCCCGGGGAGCTGTTTTTT. Translating gives CASSLLAGGLPGELFF.